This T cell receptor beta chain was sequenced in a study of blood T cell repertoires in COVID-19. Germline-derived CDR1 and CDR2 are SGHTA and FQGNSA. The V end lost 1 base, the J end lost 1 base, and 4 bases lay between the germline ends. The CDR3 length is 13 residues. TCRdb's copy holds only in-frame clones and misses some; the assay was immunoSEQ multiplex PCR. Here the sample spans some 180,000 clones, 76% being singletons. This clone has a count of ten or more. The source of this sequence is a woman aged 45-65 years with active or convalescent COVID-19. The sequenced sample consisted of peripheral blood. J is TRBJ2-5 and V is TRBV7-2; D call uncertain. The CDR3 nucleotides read TGTGCCAGCAGCTTAGGGGCCCAAGAGACCCAGTACTTC. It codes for CASSLGAQETQYF.